This T cell receptor beta chain was recorded in a study of Ad26.COV2.S vaccination and SARS-CoV-2 variants. Germline V gives CDR1 MNHNS, CDR2 SASEGT. This CDR3 region has 15 residues. Unmatched junction bases numbered 1, after V lost 1 base and J lost 2 bases. TCRdb keeps only in-frame clones here, not all; method: immunoSEQ multiplex PCR. The sample includes about 350,000 clones, about 89% of them seen just once. Treatment specified: about 20 received Ad26.COV2.S at low or high dose, single or two shots; about 5 received placebo; per-sample allocation not given. It was on day 63 after the first vaccine or placebo injection that samples were taken. Whoever gave the sample was an adult aged 18-55 years in Boston.

The chain recombines TRBV6-1 with TRBJ1-5; 8 positions agree with TRBD1. The source is a person between 18 and 59 years old who received the Ad26.COV2.S COVID-19 vaccine or a placebo. Sequenced material: peripheral blood, taken in a trial of Ad26.COV2.S vaccine versus placebo. As DNA, the CDR3 is TGTGCCAGCAGTGAAGGGACAGGGCGCAATCAGCCCCAGCATTTT. Protein: CASSEGTGRNQPQHF.